This TCR beta chain comes out of a study of T cells in Graves' hyperthyroidism and ophthalmopathy. Trimming pared 5 bases from V and 0 bases from J, leaving 5 bases between. Germline-derived CDR1 and CDR2 are SGHAT and FQNNGV. CDR3 size: 12 residues. RNA transcripts provided the source from which TCR beta CDR3 regions were amplified. The HTBI primer set drove a first-round RT-PCR of the TCR CDR3. One entry per CDR3 protein, called by TCRdb with MiXCR from the multiplex PCR reads. The sample records approximately 420,000 distinct CDR3 sequences, 15% being singletons. Study-wide points: A 13 V-J signature model discriminated ophthalmopathy versus stable hyperthyroidism. Most thyroid clonotypes expanded above 0.001 were also detected in blood.

This clonotype occurred once. Its matching antigen is unknown. A much larger clone is a single base away; this may be a read error. This likely comes from a read error, as the CDR3 has no conserved phenylalanine or tryptophan at its end. V usage is TRBV11-2 and J usage is TRBJ2-7; D call uncertain. The sequence derives from a woman in her twenties or thirties with Graves' hyperthyroidism. Specimen: blood. The CDR3 bases are TGTGCCAGCAGCATGGGCTCCTACGAGCAGTACCTC. This encodes CASSMGSYEQYL.